These 24 T cell receptor beta chains were sequenced from one sample in a study of PD-1 blockade in classical Hodgkin lymphoma. Profiling relied on immunoSEQ multiplex PCR, and the TCRdb table lists in-frame clones only, not all of them. The table includes about 24,000 clones, 84% detected once. All patients relapsed after autologous stem cell transplantation, and brentuximab vedotin exposure varied. Magnetic negative selection purified CD4+ T cells from thawed PBMCs. This sample comprised CD4+ T cells from blood, obtained at baseline. These receptors were taken from a human donor with classical Hodgkin lymphoma.

This rearrangement joins TRBV6-6 to TRBJ2-7, with D possibly TRBD1 on 6 matching bases. Germline CDR1 is MNHNY and CDR2 is SVGAGI (reference sequence). The V end was cut by 3 bases, the J end by 3 bases, with 15 bases between. The CDR3 loop spans 15 amino acids. The CDR3 here is CASSYLGQTHYEQYF. The DNA of the CDR3 is TGTGCCAGCAGTTATTTAGGACAGACCCACTACGAGCAGTACTTC.

The V call is TRBV4-3, the J call TRBJ2-5, with D perhaps matching TRBD1 (5 bases). V was trimmed by 0 bases and J by 7 bases, leaving 9 bases between them. The CDR3 contains 13 residues. Germline CDR1 reads LGHNA; CDR2 reads YSLEER. The CDR3 nucleotides read TGCGCCAGCAGCCAAGAGACAGATGGGACCCAGTACTTC. Translated: CASSQETDGTQYF.

V gene TRBV28 combines with J gene TRBJ1-2, with 9 positions matching TRBD1. CDR3 length: 15 residues. Germline values: CDR1 MDHEN, CDR2 SYDVKM. V shed 5 bases and J 4 bases; nucleotides not matched to a gene: 8. CDR3 bases: TGTGCCAGCAGTACGGGACAGGGCCAACTCTATGGCTACACCTTC. It codes for CASSTGQGQLYGYTF.

The V gene is TRBV10-3, the J gene TRBJ1-4; TRBD1 is a possible D gene (5 bases). From germline, CDR1 is ENHRY and CDR2 SYGVKD. CDR3 size: 14 residues. Trimming removed 6 bases from V and 5 bases from J, with 13 bases in between. The CDR3 protein is CAIRGSWDNEKLFF. The CDR3 coding sequence is TGTGCCATCAGAGGCTCATGGGACAATGAAAAACTGTTTTTT.

This clone was detected only a few times. The genes are TRBV6-1 and TRBJ2-3; D is uncertain. CDR3 length equals 14 residues. Trimming shortened V by 0 bases and J by 5 bases, and 9 bases separated the two germline ends. Germline V gene data show CDR1 as MNHNS and CDR2 as SASEGT. The CDR3 DNA is TGTGCCAGCAGTGAAGCGCTTCTCCGAGATACGCAGTATTTT. Translation: CASSEALLRDTQYF.

CDR3 region: CASSQNEGTGGRGYTF. In DNA, the CDR3 is TGTGCCAGCAGCCAAAATGAGGGGACAGGGGGCCGTGGCTACACCTTC. The chain carries TRBV6-4 and TRBJ1-2, with 12 bases aligning to TRBD1. The CDR3 length is 16 residues. Germline V gene lookup returns CDR1 MRHNA and CDR2 SNTAGT. V lost 6 bases to trimming and J lost 7 bases; unmatched junction nucleotides: 12.

This clone occurred once. The chain is built from TRBV27 and TRBJ1-1; D might be TRBD1 (6 bases). Germline CDR1 and CDR2: MNHEY and SMNVEV (reference sequence). Trimming removed 6 bases at V and 4 bases at J, with 18 bases between. The length of the CDR3 is 15 residues. CDR3 amino acids: CASRSPGEIGTEAFF. The CDR3 DNA reads as TGTGCCAGCAGGTCCCCAGGGGAAATAGGCACTGAAGCTTTCTTT.

The genes are TRBV5-1 and TRBJ1-2; 8 bases match TRBD1. This CDR3 comprises 17 residues. Trimming removed 3 bases from V and 3 bases from J; junction bases left unmatched: 13. The germline gives CDR1 SGHRS, CDR2 YFSETQ. The CDR3 sequence: CASSSTETGGYDYGYTF. The CDR3 DNA follows: TGCGCCAGCAGCTCGACCGAAACAGGGGGTTACGACTATGGCTACACCTTC.

The V gene is TRBV19, the J gene TRBJ1-1; TRBD1 is a possible D gene (5 bases). Germline V gives CDR1 LNHDA, CDR2 SQIVND (reference sequence). The CDR3 spans 15 residues. Trimming shortened V by 4 bases and J by 0 bases, and 12 bases separated the two germline ends. The CDR3 region has the DNA TGTGCCAGTAGTAGCCCGGGACCGGTGAACACTGAAGCTTTCTTT. Protein sequence: CASSSPGPVNTEAFF.

The J gene is TRBJ1-3, the V gene TRBV11-2; D gene ambiguous. CDR3 length equals 16 residues. V was clipped by 0 bases and J by 0 bases, with 9 bases between them. Germline assignment: CDR1 SGHAT and CDR2 FQNNGV. DNA of the CDR3: TGTGCCAGCAGCTTAGATCACAGTCTCTCTGGAAACACCATATATTTT. Its protein is CASSLDHSLSGNTIYF.

The gene calls are TRBV29-1 and TRBJ1-4, with no clear D. CDR3 size: 14 residues. Germline CDR1 SQVTM, CDR2 ANQGSEA. V lost 3 bases to trimming and J lost 6 bases, with 14 bases between them. Here the CDR3 DNA reads TGCAGCGTTGAGGTGGCGGAACCCTATGAAAAACTGTTTTTT. As protein: CSVEVAEPYEKLFF.

This chain links TRBV15 with TRBJ2-4; the match to TRBD2 covers 9 bases. With 1 base clipped from V and 8 bases from J, the junction kept 9 bases outside the gene matches. This CDR3 spans 16 amino acids. Germline V CDR1 and CDR2: LNHNV, YYDKDF (reference sequence). CDR3 in amino acids: CATSRGGTSPMDIQYF. In nucleotides, the CDR3 is TGTGCCACCAGCAGAGGGGGGACTAGCCCCATGGACATTCAGTACTTC.

This rearrangement joins TRBV19 to TRBJ1-4, with 9 positions matching TRBD1. Trimming cost V 2 bases and J 6 bases; bases outside gene matches: 7. The CDR3 spans 16 residues. CDR1 is LNHDA, CDR2 SQIVND, per germline (reference sequence). In DNA form, the CDR3 reads TGTGCCAGTAGTATACACCCGGGACAGGGACATGAAAAACTGTTTTTT. Translation gives CASSIHPGQGHEKLFF.

This clone showed up just once. CDR3 DNA sequence: TGCAGTGCTGGGCCGGGAGAGACCCAGTACTTC. Translating it yields CSAGPGETQYF. This chain connects TRBV20-1 to TRBJ2-5; D unclear. The V and J ends lost 5 bases and 4 bases respectively, with 8 bases between them. Looked up from germline, CDR1 is DFQATT and CDR2 is SNEGSKA (reference sequence). This CDR3 has 11 residues.

V usage is TRBV7-8 and J usage is TRBJ1-6, with 10 bases matching TRBD1. The CDR3 contains 20 residues. CDR1 is SGHVS and CDR2 is FQNEAQ in the germline V gene. V shed 6 bases and J 2 bases; nucleotides not matched to a gene: 16. The CDR3 nucleotides read TGTGCCAGCAGTTCCCGGGACAGGGGTAGTGTTGAAGCCTATAATTCACCCCTCCACTTT. Translated, it gives CASSSRDRGSVEAYNSPLHF.

This clone occurred once. The chain has TRBV30 and TRBJ1-1; 8 nucleotides agree with TRBD1. V dropped 0 bases and J dropped 7; count of bases not matched to a gene: 16. This CDR3 spans 17 amino acids. The V gene's germline CDR1 is GTSNPN and CDR2 SVGIG (reference sequence). CDR3 coding DNA: TGTGCCTGGAGTGTACAGGCAGGGGGCTTGATGACGGGTGAAGCTTTCTTT. This translates into CAWSVQAGGLMTGEAFF.

The chain has TRBV6-1 and TRBJ1-1, with D unclear. Trimming pared 10 bases from V and 0 bases from J, leaving 18 bases between. The CDR3 covers 15 residues. Germline-derived CDR1 and CDR2 are MNHNS and SASEGT. The CDR3 DNA reads as TGTGCCAACACCCAGTGGGGAGGGATGAACACTGAAGCTTTCTTT. It yields the protein CANTQWGGMNTEAFF.

This chain connects TRBV2 to TRBJ2-7; D gene uncertain. This CDR3 region has 11 residues. The germline CDR1 and CDR2 sequences are SNHLY and FYNNEI. V was cut by 6 bases and J by 3 bases, with 6 bases left in between. Here the CDR3 reads CASSQIYEQYF. In DNA, the CDR3 is TGTGCCAGCAGCCAGATCTACGAGCAGTACTTC.

The count of this clone is one. The chain recombines TRBV9 with TRBJ2-5, with D unresolved. In germline, CDR1 is SGDLS, CDR2 YYNGEE. Trimming stripped 0 bases from V and 2 bases from J, with 14 bases between. CDR3 length: 16 amino acids. The CDR3 is CASSVGNSSPQETQYF. CDR3 in DNA: TGTGCCAGCAGCGTAGGGAATAGTTCCCCTCAAGAGACCCAGTACTTC. Filled out from reference TRBV9 and TRBJ2-5, the complete variable domain reads DSGVTQTPKHLITATGQRVTLRCSPRSGDLSVYWYQQSLDQGLQFLIQYYNGEERAKGNILERFSAQQFPDLHSELNLSSLELGDSALYFCASSVGNSSPQETQYFGPGTRLLVL.

The V call is TRBV29-1, the J call TRBJ2-1, with 8 bases identical to TRBD1. The CDR3 is 13 amino acids. Germline trimming cut 8 bases from V and 1 base from J; bases unmatched to any gene: 4. Germline-derived CDR1 and CDR2 are SQVTM and ANQGSEA. CDR3 region: CSTDRASYNEQFF. The CDR3 coding sequence is TGCAGCACGGACAGGGCTTCCTACAATGAGCAGTTCTTC.

This chain connects TRBV6-6 to TRBJ2-1; D call uncertain. This CDR3 is built from 13 residues. V was pared by 4 bases and J by 3 bases, with 7 bases between. Germline assignment: CDR1 MNHNY and CDR2 SVGAGI (reference sequence). Written as DNA, the CDR3 is TGTGCCAGCAGTTTCGACGGCTACAATGAGCAGTTCTTC. Translating it yields CASSFDGYNEQFF.

This chain links TRBV19 with TRBJ2-1, with TRBD2 matching 13 bases. V gave up 5 bases and J gave up 6 bases; unmatched junction bases: 10. CDR3 size: 17 residues. The germline V gene has CDR1 LNHDA and CDR2 SQIVND (reference sequence). The CDR3 DNA reads as TGTGCCAGTAGTCCGTGGGGAACTAGCGGGGGGGTCAATGAGCAGTTCTTC. Residues: CASSPWGTSGGVNEQFF.

The V and J genes are TRBV19 and TRBJ1-5, with D uncertain. V lost 0 bases, J lost 7 bases, and 4 bases lay in between. The CDR3 covers 12 residues. Germline V gene lookup returns CDR1 LNHDA and CDR2 SQIVND (reference sequence). CDR3 in amino acids: CASSIESQPQHF. CDR3 nucleotides: TGTGCCAGTAGTATAGAATCGCAGCCCCAGCATTTT.

This chain joins TRBV28 and TRBJ2-4; D is unresolved. Trimming removed 5 bases at V and 0 bases at J, with 14 bases between. Germline V gene sequence: CDR1 MDHEN, CDR2 SYDVKM. The CDR3 contains 16 residues. The CDR3 DNA reads TGTGCCAGCAGTCCACACCCGTCCTTAGCCAAAAACATTCAGTACTTC. Translated, it gives CASSPHPSLAKNIQYF.